A selection of T cell receptor beta chains follows, all from one sample in a study of T cell responses to AZD1222 COVID-19 vaccine. Libraries were prepared by immunoSEQ multiplex PCR; TCRdb keeps only in-frame clonotypes and omits some of them. The profile shows about 56,000 clones, 75% to 90% of them singletons. The sample here was peripheral blood, taken on day 0 of AZD1222 vaccination. These receptors were collected from an adult in good health. Both conserved end residues are part of each CDR3. The order of the fields is D gene, V gene, J gene, clone size, CDR3 protein, CDR3 DNA. D genes are given only for firm matches. The size entry is marked missing in some rows and otherwise reads once, few, many or a size class.

D gene: .
V gene: TRBV2
J gene: TRBJ1-5
clone size: .
CDR3 protein: CASGRAGDTINQPQHF
CDR3 DNA: TGTGCCAGCGGCCGGGCAGGGGACACAATCAATCAGCCCCAGCATTTT

D gene: .
V gene: TRBV19
J gene: TRBJ1-2
clone size: .
CDR3 protein: CASSIRPTGYGYTF
CDR3 DNA: TGTGCCAGTAGTATAAGGCCGACGGGCTATGGCTACACCTTC

D gene: .
V gene: TRBV6-1
J gene: TRBJ2-3
clone size: .
CDR3 protein: CASSEVFRNF
CDR3 DNA: TGTGCCAGCAGTGAGGTTTTCAGAAATTTT

D gene: TRBD1
V gene: TRBV24-1
J gene: TRBJ2-3
clone size: .
CDR3 protein: CATSDRGQGATDTQYF
CDR3 DNA: TGTGCCACCAGTGATCGTGGACAGGGGGCAACAGATACGCAGTATTTT

D gene: .
V gene: TRBV28
J gene: TRBJ1-6
clone size: .
CDR3 protein: CASSRTRKGDSPLHF
CDR3 DNA: TGTGCCAGCAGTAGGACAAGAAAAGGGGATTCACCCCTCCACTTT

D gene: TRBD2
V gene: TRBV7-9
J gene: TRBJ2-3
clone size: .
CDR3 protein: CASSLDLAGGHTDTQYF
CDR3 DNA: TGTGCCAGCAGCTTAGACCTAGCGGGGGGCCACACAGATACGCAGTATTTT

D gene: TRBD1
V gene: TRBV28
J gene: TRBJ2-7
clone size: .
CDR3 protein: CASSPWTGRDEQYF
CDR3 DNA: TGTGCCAGCAGTCCATGGACAGGGAGAGACGAGCAGTACTTC

D gene: .
V gene: TRBV11-2
J gene: TRBJ2-7
clone size: .
CDR3 protein: CASSFQAGPSYEQYF
CDR3 DNA: TGTGCCAGCAGCTTCCAAGCGGGTCCTTCCTACGAGCAGTACTTC

D gene: .
V gene: TRBV4-1
J gene: TRBJ2-1
clone size: .
CDR3 protein: CASSQVTGVSYNEQFF
CDR3 DNA: TGCGCCAGCAGCCAAGTAACGGGGGTCTCCTACAATGAGCAGTTCTTC

D gene: .
V gene: TRBV11-1
J gene: TRBJ1-2
clone size: .
CDR3 protein: CASSSGARGGYTF
CDR3 DNA: TGTGCCAGCAGCTCGGGGGCTCGTGGTGGCTACACCTTC

D gene: .
V gene: TRBV10-3
J gene: TRBJ2-7
clone size: .
CDR3 protein: CAISGERVGSYEQYF
CDR3 DNA: TGTGCCATCAGTGGGGAGAGGGTGGGTTCCTACGAGCAGTACTTC

D gene: .
V gene: TRBV7-8
J gene: TRBJ2-3
clone size: .
CDR3 protein: CASSLFRGRTTDTQYF
CDR3 DNA: TGTGCCAGCAGCTTATTTCGGGGGAGGACCACAGATACGCAGTATTTT

D gene: .
V gene: TRBV30
J gene: TRBJ1-1
clone size: .
CDR3 protein: CACDPAGVGTEAFF
CDR3 DNA: TGTGCCTGTGACCCAGCGGGAGTCGGGACTGAAGCTTTCTTT

D gene: .
V gene: TRBV3-1/TRBV3-2
J gene: TRBJ2-7
clone size: .
CDR3 protein: CASSPNWTPTYEQYF
CDR3 DNA: TGTGCCAGCAGCCCCAATTGGACACCGACCTACGAGCAGTACTTC

D gene: .
V gene: TRBV4-2
J gene: TRBJ2-2
clone size: .
CDR3 protein: CASSRKIPDTGELFF
CDR3 DNA: TGTGCCAGCAGCCGCAAGATCCCGGACACCGGGGAGCTGTTTTTT

D gene: .
V gene: TRBV30
J gene: TRBJ2-3
clone size: .
CDR3 protein: CAWGREISTDTQYF
CDR3 DNA: TGTGCCTGGGGACGGGAGATTAGCACAGATACGCAGTATTTT

D gene: TRBD1
V gene: TRBV6-5
J gene: TRBJ1-2
clone size: once
CDR3 protein: CASSYNRGEGYTF
CDR3 DNA: TGTGCCAGCAGTTATAACAGGGGCGAAGGCTACACCTTC

D gene: TRBD1
V gene: TRBV5-1
J gene: TRBJ1-2
clone size: .
CDR3 protein: CASSSGTARTIYGYTF
CDR3 DNA: TGCGCCAGCAGCTCGGGGACAGCGAGGACTATCTATGGCTACACCTTC

D gene: TRBD1
V gene: TRBV15
J gene: TRBJ2-7
clone size: once
CDR3 protein: CATSGRGTGSYEQYF
CDR3 DNA: TGTGCCACCAGCGGAAGAGGGACAGGGTCCTACGAGCAGTACTTC

D gene: .
V gene: TRBV28
J gene: TRBJ2-7
clone size: .
CDR3 protein: CASSLADEQYF
CDR3 DNA: TGTGCCAGCAGTTTAGCGGACGAGCAGTACTTC

D gene: .
V gene: TRBV7-9
J gene: TRBJ1-1
clone size: .
CDR3 protein: CASSLGESYSYPEAFF
CDR3 DNA: TGTGCCAGCAGCTTAGGGGAGAGCTACAGCTACCCTGAAGCTTTCTTT

D gene: .
V gene: TRBV11-3
J gene: TRBJ2-3
clone size: .
CDR3 protein: CASSTGQLPQDTQYF
CDR3 DNA: TGTGCCAGCAGCACAGGACAGTTACCACAGGATACGCAGTATTTT

D gene: .
V gene: TRBV7-9
J gene: TRBJ2-3
clone size: .
CDR3 protein: CASSFLGGTDTQYF
CDR3 DNA: TGTGCCAGCAGCTTTTTGGGGGGCACAGATACGCAGTATTTT

D gene: TRBD1
V gene: TRBV30
J gene: TRBJ1-6
clone size: few
CDR3 protein: CAWSGRQGYSPLHF
CDR3 DNA: TGTGCCTGGAGTGGCCGACAGGGGTATTCACCCCTCCACTTT

D gene: TRBD2
V gene: TRBV28
J gene: TRBJ2-7
clone size: .
CDR3 protein: CASSLGPRLAGGSSYEQYF
CDR3 DNA: TGTGCCAGCAGTTTAGGGCCCCGACTAGCGGGGGGGAGCTCCTACGAGCAGTACTTC

D gene: .
V gene: TRBV7-2
J gene: TRBJ2-3
clone size: .
CDR3 protein: CASSLEAPVSADTQYF
CDR3 DNA: TGTGCCAGCAGCTTAGAAGCACCAGTTAGTGCAGATACGCAGTATTTT

D gene: .
V gene: TRBV13
J gene: TRBJ2-7
clone size: .
CDR3 protein: CASSPSRTYYEQYF
CDR3 DNA: TGTGCCAGCAGCCCCTCACGGACGTATTACGAGCAGTACTTC

D gene: TRBD2
V gene: TRBV9
J gene: TRBJ2-2
clone size: .
CDR3 protein: CASSGTSGGAAGELFF
CDR3 DNA: TGTGCCAGCTCAGGGACTAGCGGGGGGGCGGCCGGGGAGCTGTTTTTT

D gene: TRBD1
V gene: TRBV9
J gene: TRBJ2-6
clone size: .
CDR3 protein: CASSDRTGVSGANVLTF
CDR3 DNA: TGTGCCAGCAGCGACCGGACAGGAGTTTCTGGGGCCAACGTCCTGACTTTC

D gene: .
V gene: TRBV3-1/TRBV3-2
J gene: TRBJ1-2
clone size: .
CDR3 protein: CASSQGLNNYGYTF
CDR3 DNA: TGTGCCAGCAGCCAAGGGCTAAATAACTATGGCTACACCTTC

D gene: .
V gene: TRBV15
J gene: TRBJ2-1
clone size: .
CDR3 protein: CATSSGTPEQFF
CDR3 DNA: TGTGCCACCAGCAGCGGAACCCCCGAGCAGTTCTTC

D gene: .
V gene: TRBV7-2
J gene: TRBJ1-2
clone size: .
CDR3 protein: CASSLYTPGEKSGYTF
CDR3 DNA: TGTGCCAGCAGCCTCTACACCCCAGGGGAGAAAAGTGGCTACACCTTC

D gene: .
V gene: TRBV9
J gene: TRBJ2-3
clone size: .
CDR3 protein: CASSGDVGTQYF
CDR3 DNA: TGTGCCAGCAGCGGAGATGTGGGTACGCAGTATTTT

D gene: .
V gene: TRBV27
J gene: TRBJ1-1
clone size: .
CDR3 protein: CASSLSVAVSQGNEAFF
CDR3 DNA: TGTGCCAGCAGTTTATCTGTCGCCGTTTCCCAGGGGAATGAAGCTTTCTTT

D gene: .
V gene: TRBV19
J gene: TRBJ1-3
clone size: .
CDR3 protein: CATTTGIAGNTIYF
CDR3 DNA: TGTGCCACCACTACAGGGATTGCAGGAAACACCATATATTTT

D gene: .
V gene: TRBV12-3/TRBV12-4
J gene: TRBJ1-5
clone size: .
CDR3 protein: CASLPGVNQPQHF
CDR3 DNA: TGTGCCAGTCTGCCAGGGGTAAATCAGCCCCAGCATTTT

D gene: TRBD2
V gene: TRBV15
J gene: TRBJ2-7
clone size: .
CDR3 protein: CATSRERTSSYEQYF
CDR3 DNA: TGTGCCACCAGCAGAGAGCGGACTAGCTCCTACGAGCAGTACTTC